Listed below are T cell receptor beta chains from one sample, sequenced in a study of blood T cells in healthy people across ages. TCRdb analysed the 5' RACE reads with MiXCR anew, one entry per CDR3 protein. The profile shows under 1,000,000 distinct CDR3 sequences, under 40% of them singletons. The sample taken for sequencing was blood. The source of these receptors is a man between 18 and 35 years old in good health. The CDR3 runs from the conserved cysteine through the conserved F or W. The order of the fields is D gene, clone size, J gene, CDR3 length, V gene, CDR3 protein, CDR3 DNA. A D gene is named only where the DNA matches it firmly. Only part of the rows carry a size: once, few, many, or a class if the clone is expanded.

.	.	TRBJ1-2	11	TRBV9	CASSDRLGYTF	TGTGCCAGCAGCGACAGGCTTGGCTACACCTTC
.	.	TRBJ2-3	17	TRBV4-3	CASSQAETRVGTDTQYF	TGCGCCAGCAGCCAAGCAGAGACTAGAGTTGGCACAGATACGCAGTATTTT
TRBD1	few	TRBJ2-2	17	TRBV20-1	CSARVTGGLTNTGELFF	TGCAGTGCTAGAGTCACAGGGGGCCTCACCAACACCGGGGAGCTGTTTTTT
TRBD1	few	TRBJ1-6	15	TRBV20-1	CSARQWTGLNSPLHF	TGCAGTGCTAGACAGTGGACAGGCCTTAATTCACCCCTCCACTTT
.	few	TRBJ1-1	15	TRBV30	CAWASVYKGSTEAFF	TGTGCCTGGGCGTCGGTGTATAAGGGAAGCACTGAAGCTTTCTTT
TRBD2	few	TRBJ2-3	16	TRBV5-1	CASSLGASGNTDTQYF	TGCGCCAGCAGCTTGGGGGCTAGCGGGAACACAGATACGCAGTATTTT
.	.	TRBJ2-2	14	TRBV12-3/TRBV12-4	CASSQNLNTGELFF	TGTGCCAGCAGTCAGAACTTAAACACCGGGGAGCTGTTTTTT
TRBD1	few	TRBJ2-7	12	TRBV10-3	CAISRQGLEQYF	TGTGCCATCAGCCGACAGGGTCTCGAGCAGTACTTC
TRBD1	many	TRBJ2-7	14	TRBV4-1	CASSQGNRGQEQYF	TGCGCCAGCAGCCAAGGGAACAGGGGGCAAGAGCAGTACTTC
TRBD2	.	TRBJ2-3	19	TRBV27	CASSPRLPGLAASTDTQYF	TGTGCCAGCAGTCCAAGACTGCCGGGACTAGCAGCTAGCACAGATACGCAGTATTTT
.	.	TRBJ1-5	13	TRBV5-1	CASSSAGSQPQHF	TGCGCCAGCAGCTCGGCAGGGAGTCAGCCCCAGCATTTT
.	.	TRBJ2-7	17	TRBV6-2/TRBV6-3	CASSSWVRGRWVGEQYF	TGTGCCAGCTCAAGTTGGGTGAGGGGCAGATGGGTCGGCGAGCAGTACTTC
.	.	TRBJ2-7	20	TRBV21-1	CASSIMGRDTYVIVPYEQYF	TGTGCCAGCAGCATAATGGGGCGGGACACCTACGTCATCGTACCGTACGAGCAGTACTTC
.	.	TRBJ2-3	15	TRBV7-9	CASSQNLGGADTQYF	TGTGCCAGCAGTCAAAACCTCGGCGGGGCAGATACGCAGTATTTT
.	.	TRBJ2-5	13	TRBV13	CASSATVVEEQYF	TGTGCCAGCAGCGCGACGGTGGTAGAAGAGCAGTACTTC
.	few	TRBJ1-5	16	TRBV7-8	CASSLFQTDDNQPQHF	TGTGCCAGCAGCTTATTCCAGACCGACGACAATCAGCCCCAGCATTTT
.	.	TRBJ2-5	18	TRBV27	CASRPHLVGGGPKETQYF	TGTGCCAGCAGACCACACCTGGTTGGGGGGGGGCCAAAGGAGACCCAGTACTTC
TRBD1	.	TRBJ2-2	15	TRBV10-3	CAIGARTGDTGELFF	TGTGCCATCGGAGCGCGGACAGGGGACACCGGGGAGCTGTTTTTT
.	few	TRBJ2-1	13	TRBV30	CAWSSRDFNEQFF	TGTGCCTGGAGTTCCCGGGATTTCAATGAGCAGTTCTTC
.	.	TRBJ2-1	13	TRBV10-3	CAISQPTYNEQFF	TGTGCCATCAGTCAGCCCACTTACAATGAGCAGTTCTTC
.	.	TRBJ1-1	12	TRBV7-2	CASSSLRTEAFF	TGTGCCAGCAGCTCCCTGCGAACTGAAGCTTTCTTT
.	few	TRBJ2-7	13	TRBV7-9	CASSLSAGSEQYF	TGTGCCAGCAGCTTATCGGCGGGGTCGGAGCAGTACTTC